This T cell receptor (beta chain) stems from a study of cytomegalovirus exposure and HLA in healthy donors. Study-level points and caveats: The HLA-A and HLA-B alleles of most subjects were reportedly predicted accurately from TCR beta sequences. The study listed approximately 170 cytomegalovirus-associated TCR beta chains. Rare sequences made up most TCRs, while some public TCRs were found in many donors.

Vbeta (60) and Jbeta (13) primers were used in the PCR. The protocol was immunoSEQ multiplex PCR, while the TCRdb copy is restricted to in-frame clones and leaves out a portion. Of roughly 140,000 clones in the sample, 76% were seen once. Healthy bone marrow donors formed the donor group. Details on this clone: The target antigen is unknown.

The CDR3 is 14 residues long. CDR1 and CDR2 from the germline V gene are SGHRS and YFSETQ. With 3 bases removed from V and 5 bases from J, the gap between germline ends came to 11 bases. Sequenced input: PBMCs. This sequence joins TRBV5-1 and TRBJ2-2; the D gene is possibly TRBD1 (5 bases). The origin of this receptor is a man between 18 and 29 years old in good health and CMV-seronegative. CDR3 bases: TGCGCCAGCAGCTCCAGGGCACAGACCGGGGAGCTGTTTTTT. It is translated as CASSSRAQTGELFF.